This entry features one TCR beta chain sequence. Its cognate antigen has yet to be identified. No base qualities exist here, and no much larger clone lies one base off it. The entire isolated RNA was reverse transcribed using the High Capacity cDNA Reverse Transcription Kit, and thus expressed TCRB transcripts were sequenced. Survey-depth immunoSEQ sequencing was performed on stem cell-like memory T cell samples, with an average of around 920,000 total reads per sample. After sorted cells were lysed in RLT buffer, RNA was extracted with DNase-treated RNeasy Micro or Mini kits, with the choice depending on cell number. Each cell subset was processed separately to prevent cross-contamination, with patient and healthy donor samples processed together. Using the immunoSEQ multiplex PCR, TCRB sequences were amplified from cDNA into 87-bp fragments spanning the CDR3 region. Sequencing of the amplicons was performed on the Illumina HiSeq platform. Regarding the original processing steps: Synthetic template baselines were used to correct PCR bias computationally, reads within Hamming distance 2 were collapsed, and singletons that could not be merged were discarded. Reads were aligned against IMGT so that V, D and J genes, CDR3 length and insertions or deletions at six rearrangement sites could be assigned. Within each subset, clonotype counts were normalized to the number of sorted cells before true diversity and Gini coefficients were calculated with the tcR R package. The overlap coefficient, calculated on TCRB nucleotide sequences, was used to measure repertoire sharing. Here the immuneACCESS table is served through TCRdb, limited to in-frame sequences with V and J called. Missing clones are a known gap in these copies; in checked studies unresolved V genes cover under half, and the rest lacks a known reason. D and trimming were read from the DNA, whereas the V and J calls and clone size are those reported in that table. This sample has more than 15,000 clones in its table, and around 70% of those were observed once. 0.79% of the sample goes to the ten largest clones.

Each donor gave one peripheral blood draw, about 110 mL on average, collected into heparinised tubes. Using a panel that included CD45RO, CCR7, CD25, CD127, CD95 and CD27, naive, central memory, regulatory and stem cell-like memory CD4+ T cells were sorted on a BD FACSAria II. All sorted populations exceeded 98% purity. Right away, PBMCs were isolated by Lymphoprep density gradient centrifugation and were stained directly, with no culture step. To minimize batch effects, samples were stained and sorted in pairs, one healthy donor with one patient per experiment. These data belong to a study of beta chain features in type 1 diabetes (dated by TCRdb to between 2018 and 2020). The study in broad terms: Mean age, gender distribution, total cell number and subset yield did not differ between patients and healthy donors. A total of around 110,000,000 sorted cells were examined across all samples, and a strong correlation was observed between cell number per subset and RNA yield. Regulatory and stem cell-like memory subsets were isolated from only 8 patients and about eight healthy donors, whereas naive and central memory subsets came from all 28 donors. In the study, recently diagnosed type 1 diabetes patients and matched healthy donors were compared on the TCRB repertoires of their sorted circulating CD4+ T cell subsets. Points the paper makes about the study in general: Naive, central memory and regulatory TCRB repertoires appeared to be more similar among patients than among healthy donors. At VDJ recombination sites, type 1 diabetes patients had fewer insertions and more deleted nucleotides, which implies abnormalities in thymic rearrangement. Because cDNA was sequenced instead of genomic DNA, activated cells with high expression could be over-represented, although the groups did not differ in activation or CD3 levels. PCR might favor shorter templates, but patient and control samples were amplified and corrected together, so any skew would affect both groups equally. Because the HLA sub-analyses included only small numbers of individuals, any influence of HLA type on TCRB rearrangement was left unresolved. In all four CD4+ subsets, TCRB CDR3 length was moderately but significantly shorter in type 1 diabetes patients.

CDR1 MDHEN and CDR2 SYDVKM are derived from the germline V gene. V is shortened by 4 bases, J by 0 bases, and the region joining them spans 10 bases. The CDR3 starts with the cysteine, ends with the phenylalanine, and has 16 residues. Only the CDR3 region is kept as DNA, spanning 48 bases read in frame from base 1. In this chain, TRBV28 is recombined with TRBJ1-6; the best D guess is TRBD1, with 6 bases matching. The specimen was stem cell memory CD4+ T cells from blood. What this sample's cell subset or site label stands for: stem cell-like memory CD4+ T cells. The receptor was derived from a man younger than 40 with type 1 diabetes. The CDR3 region: CASSSDRSSYNSPLHF. The nucleotides are TGTGCCAGCAGTTCTGACAGGAGCTCCTATAATTCACCCCTCCACTTT.